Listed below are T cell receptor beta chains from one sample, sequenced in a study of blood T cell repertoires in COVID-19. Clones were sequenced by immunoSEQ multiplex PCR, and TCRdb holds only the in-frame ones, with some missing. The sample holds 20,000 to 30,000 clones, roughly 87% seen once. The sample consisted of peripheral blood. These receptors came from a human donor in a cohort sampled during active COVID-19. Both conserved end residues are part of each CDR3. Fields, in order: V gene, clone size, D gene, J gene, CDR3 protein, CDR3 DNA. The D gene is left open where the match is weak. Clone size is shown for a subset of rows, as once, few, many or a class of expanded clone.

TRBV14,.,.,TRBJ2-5,CASSQDQVGVIQETQYF,TGTGCCAGCAGCCAAGATCAAGTAGGGGTAATACAAGAGACCCAGTACTTC
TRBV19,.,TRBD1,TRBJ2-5,CASSQGAGETQYF,TGTGCCAGTAGTCAGGGGGCGGGAGAGACCCAGTACTTC
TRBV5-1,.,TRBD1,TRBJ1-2,CASSPETGVDGGYTF,TGCGCCAGCAGCCCGGAGACAGGGGTCGACGGTGGCTACACCTTC
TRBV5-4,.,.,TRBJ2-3,CASSSRVLTDTQYF,TGTGCCAGCAGCTCGCGGGTGCTGACAGATACGCAGTATTTT
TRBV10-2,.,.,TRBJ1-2,CASSESTGGNYGYTF,TGCGCCAGCAGTGAGTCGACCGGGGGAAACTATGGCTACACCTTC
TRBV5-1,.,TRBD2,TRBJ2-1,CASSKTSQIQFF,TGCGCCAGCAGCAAGACTAGCCAAATACAGTTCTTC
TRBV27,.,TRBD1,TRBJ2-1,CASSFDRGQDYNEQFF,TGTGCCAGCAGTTTTGACAGGGGGCAGGATTACAATGAGCAGTTCTTC
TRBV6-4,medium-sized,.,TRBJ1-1,CASSDSPGNTEAFF,TGTGCCAGCAGTGACTCCCCCGGGAACACTGAAGCTTTCTTT
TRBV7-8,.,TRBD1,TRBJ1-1,CASRPGQGIMNTEAFF,TGTGCCAGCAGACCTGGACAGGGGATTATGAACACTGAAGCTTTCTTT
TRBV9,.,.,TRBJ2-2,CASSARQGGNTGELFF,TGTGCCAGCAGCGCGCGACAGGGAGGTAACACCGGGGAGCTGTTTTTT
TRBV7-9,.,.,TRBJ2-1,CASSLADQAVANEQFF,TGTGCCAGCAGCTTAGCAGATCAGGCCGTGGCCAATGAGCAGTTCTTC
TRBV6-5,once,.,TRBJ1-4,CASSYSGVKTEKLFF,TGTGCCAGCAGTTACTCCGGGGTAAAGACTGAAAAACTGTTTTTT
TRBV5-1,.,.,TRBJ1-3,CASSTQTGSGNTIYF,TGCGCCAGCTCCACTCAGACGGGATCTGGAAACACCATATATTTT
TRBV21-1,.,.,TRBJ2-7,CARRNGTSGTEQYF,TGTGCCAGGAGAAACGGGACTAGCGGGACCGAGCAGTACTTC
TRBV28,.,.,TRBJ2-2,CASSFGPGQNTGELFF,TGTGCCAGCAGTTTTGGGCCGGGACAGAACACCGGGGAGCTGTTTTTT
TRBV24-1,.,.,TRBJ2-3,CATSDWQGDTQYF,TGTGCCACCAGTGATTGGCAGGGCGATACGCAGTATTTT
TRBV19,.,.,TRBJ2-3,CASSPNGLDRDTQYF,TGTGCCAGTAGTCCCAACGGCCTAGACAGGGATACGCAGTATTTT